The clone carrying this TCR beta chain was seen a few times. The antigen remains undetermined. The data belong to a study of CD8 T cells in ankylosing spondylitis. Study outcomes and limitations: Apparently characteristic of ankylosing spondylitis blood was a TCR beta motif (about 8 highly homologous variants).

V dropped 3 bases and J dropped 5 bases, with 14 bases sitting between them. Germline assignment: CDR1 SGHRS and CDR2 YFSETQ. CDR3 size: 15 residues. TCRdb redid the calling of the 5' RACE reads with MiXCR, one entry per CDR3 protein. The sample records almost 400,000 distinct CDR3 sequences, 20% to 25% being singletons. The sample taken for sequencing was blood, either unsorted or a sorted T cell fraction (not recorded which). The chain couples TRBV5-1 to TRBJ2-2; possibly TRBD1 for D (6 bases). The clonotype comes from a male donor with ankylosing spondylitis. DNA for the CDR3: TGCGCCAGCAGCTGGGGCCTTACAGGGACCGGGGAGCTGTTTTTT. This gives the protein CASSWGLTGTGELFF.